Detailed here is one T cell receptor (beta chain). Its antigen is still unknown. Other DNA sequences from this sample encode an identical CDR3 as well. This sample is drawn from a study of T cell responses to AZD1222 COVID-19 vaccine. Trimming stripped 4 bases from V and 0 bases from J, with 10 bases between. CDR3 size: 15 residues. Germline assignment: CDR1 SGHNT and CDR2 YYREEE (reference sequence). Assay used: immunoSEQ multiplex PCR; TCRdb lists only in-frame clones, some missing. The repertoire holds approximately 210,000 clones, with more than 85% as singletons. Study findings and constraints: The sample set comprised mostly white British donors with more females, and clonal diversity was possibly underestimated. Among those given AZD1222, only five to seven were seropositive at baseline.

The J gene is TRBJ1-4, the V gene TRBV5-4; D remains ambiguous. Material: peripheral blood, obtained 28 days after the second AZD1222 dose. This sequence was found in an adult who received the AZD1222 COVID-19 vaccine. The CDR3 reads CASSPGGTTNEKLFF. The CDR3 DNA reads TGTGCCAGCAGCCCTGGTGGGACAACTAATGAAAAACTGTTTTTT.